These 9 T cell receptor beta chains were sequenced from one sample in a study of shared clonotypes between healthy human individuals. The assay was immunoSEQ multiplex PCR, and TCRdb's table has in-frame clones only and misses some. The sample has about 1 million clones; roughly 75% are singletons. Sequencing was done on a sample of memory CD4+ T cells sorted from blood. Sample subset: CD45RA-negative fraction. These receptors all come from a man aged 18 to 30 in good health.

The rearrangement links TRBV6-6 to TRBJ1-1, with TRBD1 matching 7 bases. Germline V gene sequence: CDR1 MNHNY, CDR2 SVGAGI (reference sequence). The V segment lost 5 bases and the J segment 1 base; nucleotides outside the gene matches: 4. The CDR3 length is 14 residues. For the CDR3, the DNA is TGTGCCAGCAGTGACAGGGAACCGAACACTGAAGCTTTCTTT. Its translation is CASSDREPNTEAFF.

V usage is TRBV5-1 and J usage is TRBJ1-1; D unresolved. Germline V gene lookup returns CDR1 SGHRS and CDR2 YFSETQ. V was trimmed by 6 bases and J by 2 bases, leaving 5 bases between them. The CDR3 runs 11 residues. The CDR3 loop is CASKINTEAFF. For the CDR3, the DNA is TGCGCCAGCAAGATAAACACTGAAGCTTTCTTT.

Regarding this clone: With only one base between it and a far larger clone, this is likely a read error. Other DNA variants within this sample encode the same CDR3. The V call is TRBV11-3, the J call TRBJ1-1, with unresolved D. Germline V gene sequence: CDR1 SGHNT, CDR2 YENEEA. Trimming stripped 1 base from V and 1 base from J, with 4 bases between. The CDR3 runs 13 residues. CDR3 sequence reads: CASSLGGNTEAFF. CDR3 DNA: TGTGCCAGCAGCTTAGGGGGGAACACTGAAGCTTTCTTT.

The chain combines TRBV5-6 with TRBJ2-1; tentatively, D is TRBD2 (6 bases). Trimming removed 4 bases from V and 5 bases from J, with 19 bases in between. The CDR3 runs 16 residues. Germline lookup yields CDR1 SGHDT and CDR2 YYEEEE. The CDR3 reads CASSHTGTSAHNEQFF. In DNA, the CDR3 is TGTGCCAGCAGCCATACCGGGACTTCCGCCCACAATGAGCAGTTCTTC.

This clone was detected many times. CDR3 residues: CASSLRQGPTDTQYF. CDR3 nucleotides: TGCGCCAGCAGCCTGAGACAGGGCCCCACAGATACGCAGTATTTT. The genes are TRBV5-1 and TRBJ2-3; 7 positions agree with TRBD1. The CDR3 covers 15 residues. V gave up 4 bases and J gave up 2 bases; unmatched junction bases: 7. Per germline, CDR1 SGHRS and CDR2 YFSETQ. Together with reference TRBV5-1 and TRBJ2-3, the CDR3 gives the full variable domain: KAGVTQTPRYLIKTRGQQVTLSCSPISGHRSVSWYQQTPGQGLQFLFEYFSETQRNKGNFPGRFSGRQFSNSRSEMNVSTLELGDSALYLCASSLRQGPTDTQYFGPGTRLTVL.

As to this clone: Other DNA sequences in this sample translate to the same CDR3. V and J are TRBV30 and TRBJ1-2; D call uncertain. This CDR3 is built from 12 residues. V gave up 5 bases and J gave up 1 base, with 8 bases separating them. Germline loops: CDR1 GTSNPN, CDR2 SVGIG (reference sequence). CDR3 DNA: TGTGCCTGGGGTAGGGTTAACTATGGCTACACCTTC. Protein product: CAWGRVNYGYTF.

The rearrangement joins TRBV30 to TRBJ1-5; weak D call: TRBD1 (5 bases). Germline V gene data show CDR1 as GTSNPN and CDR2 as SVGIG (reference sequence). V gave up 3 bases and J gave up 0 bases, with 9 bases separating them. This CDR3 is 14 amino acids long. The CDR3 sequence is CAWSHDSSNQPQHF. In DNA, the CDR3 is TGTGCCTGGAGCCATGACAGTAGCAATCAGCCCCAGCATTTT.

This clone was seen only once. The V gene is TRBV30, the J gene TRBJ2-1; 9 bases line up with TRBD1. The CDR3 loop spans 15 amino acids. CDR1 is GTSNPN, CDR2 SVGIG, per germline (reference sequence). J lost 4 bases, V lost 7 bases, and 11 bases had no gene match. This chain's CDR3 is CALLQGAAQYNEQFF. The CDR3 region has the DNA TGTGCCTTACTACAGGGGGCGGCGCAGTACAATGAGCAGTTCTTC.

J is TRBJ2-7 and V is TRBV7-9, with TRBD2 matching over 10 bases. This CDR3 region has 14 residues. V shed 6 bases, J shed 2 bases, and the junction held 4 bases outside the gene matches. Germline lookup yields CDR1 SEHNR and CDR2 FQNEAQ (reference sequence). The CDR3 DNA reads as TGTGCCAGCAGGAAGAGCGGGGGGGCCTACGAGCAGTACTTC. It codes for CASRKSGGAYEQYF. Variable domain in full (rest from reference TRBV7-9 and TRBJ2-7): DTGVSQNPRHKITKRGQNVTFRCDPISEHNRLYWYRQTLGQGPEFLTYFQNEAQLEKSRLLSDRFSAERPKGSFSTLEIQRTEQGDSAMYLCASRKSGGAYEQYFGPGTRLTVT.